Listed below are T cell receptor beta chains from one sample, sequenced in a study of graft-versus-host responses after intestinal transplantation. TCRdb's copy holds only in-frame clones and misses some; the assay was immunoSEQ multiplex PCR. The data contain approximately 70,000 clones, around 90% of them seen just once; the ten biggest clones take up around 2.6%. No antigen is known for these receptors. Sequenced here: unstimulated CD8+ T cells sorted from spleen or lymph node cells, sampled before intestinal transplant. The source is a human donor who received an intestinal transplant. The CDR3 runs from the conserved cysteine through the conserved F or W. Each record gives: CDR3 protein, V gene, J gene.

CDR3aa: CASSLDTLRWTGELFF
v_gene: TRBV5-1
j_gene: TRBJ2-2

CDR3aa: CASSQDRGYEQYF
v_gene: TRBV4-1
j_gene: TRBJ2-7

CDR3aa: CARWDCQETQYF
v_gene: TRBV19
j_gene: TRBJ2-5

CDR3aa: CASSPSGNEQFF
v_gene: TRBV5-1
j_gene: TRBJ2-1

CDR3aa: CASSESERENTDTQYF
v_gene: TRBV10-1
j_gene: TRBJ2-3

CDR3aa: CSALRGYEQYF
v_gene: TRBV20-1
j_gene: TRBJ2-7

CDR3aa: CASSPLDSAIGYTF
v_gene: TRBV28
j_gene: TRBJ1-2

CDR3aa: CASSEGGRGDYSNQPQHF
v_gene: TRBV6-1
j_gene: TRBJ1-5

CDR3aa: CASSYSEGPYEQYF
v_gene: TRBV6-5
j_gene: TRBJ2-7

CDR3aa: CASSETPGDYNEQFF
v_gene: TRBV6-1
j_gene: TRBJ2-1

CDR3aa: CASSQDRDGQETQYF
v_gene: TRBV28
j_gene: TRBJ2-5

CDR3aa: CASSYSTSGDYEQYF
v_gene: TRBV6-5
j_gene: TRBJ2-7

CDR3aa: CASSASEQGASPYEQYF
v_gene: TRBV9
j_gene: TRBJ2-7

CDR3aa: CASSQVGGSANYGYTF
v_gene: TRBV4-1
j_gene: TRBJ1-2

CDR3aa: CASSPGYSSYEQYF
v_gene: TRBV28
j_gene: TRBJ2-7

CDR3aa: CASSPYRTSWGPYNEQFF
v_gene: TRBV18
j_gene: TRBJ2-1

CDR3aa: CASSHTGEGNEQFF
v_gene: TRBV4-1
j_gene: TRBJ2-1

CDR3aa: CATGSAAYYNEQFF
v_gene: TRBV15
j_gene: TRBJ2-1

CDR3aa: CASSLGQGAGELFF
v_gene: TRBV5-6
j_gene: TRBJ2-2

CDR3aa: CASSPETSSYEQYF
v_gene: TRBV27
j_gene: TRBJ2-7

CDR3aa: CASSRTGTPAEQYF
v_gene: TRBV5-5
j_gene: TRBJ2-7

CDR3aa: CASSSGTVREQYF
v_gene: TRBV7-9
j_gene: TRBJ2-7

CDR3aa: CASSAQETQYF
v_gene: TRBV11-2
j_gene: TRBJ2-5

CDR3aa: CASSEQLPHDSAKNIQYF
v_gene: TRBV28
j_gene: TRBJ2-4

CDR3aa: CASSSDTGELFF
v_gene: TRBV9
j_gene: TRBJ2-2

CDR3aa: CASTPGVGGSHRGNEQFF
v_gene: TRBV7-9
j_gene: TRBJ2-1

CDR3aa: CASSQEEASGANVLTF
v_gene: TRBV4-2
j_gene: TRBJ2-6

CDR3aa: CASSPIEGAKSADGYTF
v_gene: TRBV9
j_gene: TRBJ1-2

CDR3aa: CASSEDRGPGYTF
v_gene: TRBV2
j_gene: TRBJ1-2

CDR3aa: CASTPGQGNSPLHF
v_gene: TRBV21-1
j_gene: TRBJ1-6

CDR3aa: CASSLAPEAFF
v_gene: TRBV2
j_gene: TRBJ1-1

CDR3aa: CASSVGELDTEAFF
v_gene: TRBV9
j_gene: TRBJ1-1

CDR3aa: CASSPQGMGQPQHF
v_gene: TRBV27
j_gene: TRBJ1-5

CDR3aa: CASSSLDSSYNEQFF
v_gene: TRBV7-9
j_gene: TRBJ2-1

CDR3aa: CASSFTRGLGTEAFF
v_gene: TRBV27
j_gene: TRBJ1-1

CDR3aa: CASSFLDRGDYEQYF
v_gene: TRBV28
j_gene: TRBJ2-7

CDR3aa: CASAHDRVEAFF
v_gene: TRBV7-9
j_gene: TRBJ1-1

CDR3aa: CASSLANRIYGRETLESYEQYF
v_gene: TRBV5-1
j_gene: TRBJ2-7

CDR3aa: CASVPDRGVQPQHF
v_gene: TRBV23-1
j_gene: TRBJ1-5

CDR3aa: CASSIGGLAGSREQYF
v_gene: TRBV19
j_gene: TRBJ2-7

CDR3aa: CASSLAQNSYEQYF
v_gene: TRBV5-6
j_gene: TRBJ2-7

CDR3aa: CASSLTAADGYTF
v_gene: TRBV5-6
j_gene: TRBJ1-2

CDR3aa: CASSGPGGPPNTEAFF
v_gene: TRBV25-1
j_gene: TRBJ1-1

CDR3aa: CASSHGLAGGRGETQYF
v_gene: TRBV28
j_gene: TRBJ2-5

CDR3aa: CASSAGTGPFYGYTF
v_gene: TRBV10-2
j_gene: TRBJ1-2

CDR3aa: CASRYRGMNTEAFF
v_gene: TRBV28
j_gene: TRBJ1-1

CDR3aa: CASSQPTTSGSYEQYF
v_gene: TRBV4-2
j_gene: TRBJ2-7

CDR3aa: CASSLDRDRGHYEQYF
v_gene: TRBV7-2
j_gene: TRBJ2-7

CDR3aa: CSVELGDNYEQYF
v_gene: TRBV29-1
j_gene: TRBJ2-7